Listed below are T cell receptor beta chains from one sample, sequenced in a study of graft-versus-host responses after intestinal transplantation. Assay used: immunoSEQ multiplex PCR; TCRdb lists only in-frame clones, some missing. The repertoire holds under 150,000 clones, about nine tenths seen once, with more than 0.15% in the top ten. Which antigens these TCRs recognize remains unknown. This specimen was unstimulated CD4+ T cells sorted from spleen or lymph node cells, taken before intestinal transplant. The receptor set was obtained from a human donor who received an intestinal transplant. Both conserved end residues are part of each CDR3.

V	J	CDR3
TRBV19	TRBJ1-4	CASSGGTALSTNEKLFF
TRBV6-5	TRBJ2-2	CASSYSAARNTGELFF
TRBV15	TRBJ2-3	CATSRGSRITDTQYF
TRBV6-5	TRBJ2-1	CASSYYGGYNEQFF
TRBV9	TRBJ1-2	CASSAYSYGYTF
TRBV2	TRBJ1-2	CASASIGGVYGYTF
TRBV9	TRBJ1-2	CASRQGYGYTF
TRBV5-1	TRBJ2-2	CASSLVVGANTGELFF
TRBV18	TRBJ1-2	CASSHTANYGYTF
TRBV9	TRBJ2-2	CASSERDRVSGELFF
TRBV19	TRBJ2-2	CASSPLSGRAGGTGELFF
TRBV5-4	TRBJ1-1	CASSLGGTQGANTEAFF
TRBV6-6	TRBJ2-7	CASMFGQTYEQYF
TRBV28	TRBJ1-2	CASISSLGNRDNYGYTF
TRBV25-1	TRBJ2-1	CASSGGLAGVFEQFF
TRBV28	TRBJ1-4	CASREQPNEKLFF
TRBV10-3	TRBJ2-3	CAISSGMAGGADTQYF
TRBV7-6	TRBJ1-2	CASSPPGGRQNYGYTF
TRBV5-1	TRBJ2-3	CASSATSGNADTQYF
TRBV25-1	TRBJ2-7	CASKPGGLYYEQYF
TRBV6-1	TRBJ1-2	CASSEIVVLGVGYTF
TRBV11-3	TRBJ2-3	CASSSGWTSGRPSTDTQYF
TRBV11-2	TRBJ2-1	CASSQGTGSYNEQFF
TRBV7-8	TRBJ2-4	CASSLVGGGGGAKNIQYF
TRBV6-5	TRBJ2-1	CASSYSLAGGYNEQFF
TRBV28	TRBJ1-5	CASSFRLPNQPQHF
TRBV10-3	TRBJ2-7	CATAAGQAYEQYF
TRBV4-2	TRBJ2-1	CASSQATSSVYNEQFF
TRBV5-1	TRBJ2-3	CASSFLAGMHGADTQYF
TRBV5-1	TRBJ2-1	CASSSVLGDSQFF
TRBV6-6	TRBJ1-2	CASSYSKGNNYGYTF
TRBV28	TRBJ2-7	CASSFLGGVYEQYF
TRBV7-2	TRBJ1-1	CASSFPTGKGTEAFF
TRBV7-2	TRBJ1-5	CASSLAAGIQHF
TRBV12-5	TRBJ1-5	CASGLTGGQPQHF
TRBV6-1	TRBJ2-7	CASSEPGSGGVYEQYF
TRBV7-2	TRBJ1-2	CASSLESFRRGAYGYTF
TRBV2	TRBJ1-1	CASRYGQNTEAFF
TRBV28	TRBJ1-2	CASRTGLYGYTF
TRBV6-5	TRBJ2-4	CASSYRERGIQYF
TRBV29-1	TRBJ2-3	CSVGSSTRATDTQYF
TRBV6-1	TRBJ2-3	CASSGQARTDTQYF
TRBV10-3	TRBJ2-3	CAIRDSADTQYF
TRBV6-6	TRBJ1-1	CASSWGRGRDTEAFF
TRBV5-4	TRBJ1-6	CASSFQGPHESPLHF